This T cell receptor (beta chain) was observed in a study of blood T cell repertoires in COVID-19 (dated by TCRdb to 2018 to 2020). Study-wide context: Samples from collaborators originated in the United States, Italy and Spain and spanned both the acute and convalescent phases of COVID-19. The prospective study material was composed of cDNA or gDNA derived from T cells, B-cell-depleted T cells, or PBMCs. The dataset comprised deeply sampled blood TCRbeta repertoires from subjects exposed to, actively infected with, or recovered from COVID-19. The repertoires were released in a freely available public database intended as a resource for research on the immune response to SARS-CoV-2. Samples were obtained from the ongoing ImmuneRACE study (first 160 participants) and from 1,000 to 1,500 subjects provided by 6 global collaborators. Nearly every sample came with metadata listing a de-identified subject ID, COVID-19 status, age in years and sex. Where HLA class I and class II types were available, the types were taken from metadata supplied by the sample provider, not from assay-based typing.

In the case of this clone: The antigen it recognizes is unknown. The input lacks base qualities; no much larger clone sits a single base away.

Participants in the prospective study were aged about 18 to 95 years, lived in about two dozen United States geographic areas, and enrolled through a virtual design. In the prospective study, participants were assigned to cohorts based on the clinical history participants reported in a screening survey and a study questionnaire. Exposed participants had been in contact with someone with a PCR-confirmed or clinician-diagnosed COVID-19 case within 2 weeks of study entry. Mobile phlebotomists in the prospective study collected whole blood, serum and a nasopharyngeal or oropharyngeal swab from every participant. Prospective study participants could optionally give additional blood draws and questionnaires over an approximately 2-month period. Blood samples from the prospective study were shipped frozen or at room temperature prior to DNA extraction. TCRbeta CDR3 regions were amplified from genomic DNA using the immunoSEQ Assay, a bias-controlled multiplex PCR. On the study's bioinformatics: Nucleated cell counts per sample were estimated from amplification of reference gene primers within the assay. To quantify the absolute abundance of each unique TCRbeta CDR3 rearrangement, sequence reads were collapsed and filtered. For each sample, productive Simpson clonality was calculated as the square root of Simpson's diversity index across productive rearrangements. The table was pulled from immuneACCESS by TCRdb, which kept in-frame rearrangements only. Such tables lose some clones; where checked, under half of the loss comes from unresolved V genes, and the rest has no known cause. That table furnishes V, J and clone size, whereas the DNA furnished D and trimming. In this sample the table shows approximately 220,000 clones, around four fifths of which occur a single time. In total, the top ten clones hold about 4.8% of the sample.

Broad study findings and their caveats: The quantity of clinical and demographic metadata differed by source and by participant and was supplied without curation.

The cysteine opens and the phenylalanine closes a CDR3 of 17 amino acids. Left in the record is the CDR3 DNA by itself, 51 bases read in frame from the first base. The receptor chain draws on TRBV21-1 and TRBJ2-6; the table gives TRBD1 as D, unverified against the DNA. TRBV21-1 is a listed pseudogene. The source material was PBMCs or T cells enriched from blood (not recorded which). The TCR sequence derives from a woman in her forties or fifties who had been exposed to COVID-19. The DNA sequence is as follows: TGTGCCAGCAGCAGTTCACAGGGTACCTCTGGGGCCAACGTCCTGACTTTC. The translation is CASSSSQGTSGANVLTF.